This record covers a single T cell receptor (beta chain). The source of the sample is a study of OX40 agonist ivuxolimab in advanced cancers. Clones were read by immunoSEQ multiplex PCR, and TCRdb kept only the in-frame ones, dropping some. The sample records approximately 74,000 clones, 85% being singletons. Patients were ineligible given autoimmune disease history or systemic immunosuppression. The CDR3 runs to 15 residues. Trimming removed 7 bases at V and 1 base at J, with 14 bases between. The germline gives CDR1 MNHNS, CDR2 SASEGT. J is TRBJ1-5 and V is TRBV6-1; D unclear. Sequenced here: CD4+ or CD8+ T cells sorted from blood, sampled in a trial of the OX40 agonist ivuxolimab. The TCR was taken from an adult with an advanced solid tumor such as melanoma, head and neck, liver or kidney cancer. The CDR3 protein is CASMLVYRSNQPQHF. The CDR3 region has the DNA TGTGCCAGCATGTTAGTATATCGGAGCAATCAGCCCCAGCATTTT.